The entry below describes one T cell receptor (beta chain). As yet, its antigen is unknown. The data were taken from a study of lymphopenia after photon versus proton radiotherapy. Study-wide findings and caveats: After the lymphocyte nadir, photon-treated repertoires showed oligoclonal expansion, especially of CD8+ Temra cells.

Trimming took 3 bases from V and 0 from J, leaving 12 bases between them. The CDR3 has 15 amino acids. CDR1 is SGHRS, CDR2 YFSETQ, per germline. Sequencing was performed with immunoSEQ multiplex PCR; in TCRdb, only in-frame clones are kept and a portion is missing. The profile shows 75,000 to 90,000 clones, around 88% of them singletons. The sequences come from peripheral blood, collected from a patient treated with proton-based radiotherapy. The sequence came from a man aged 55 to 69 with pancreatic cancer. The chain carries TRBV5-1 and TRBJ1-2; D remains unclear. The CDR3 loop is CASSSAPGTNYGYTF. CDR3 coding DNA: TGCGCCAGCAGCTCAGCCCCTGGAACTAACTATGGCTACACCTTC.